Listed below are T cell receptor beta chains from one sample, sequenced in a study of cytomegalovirus exposure and HLA in healthy donors. Sequenced by immunoSEQ multiplex PCR; TCRdb stores in-frame clones only, minus some. The sample records under 150,000 clones, around 10% being singletons. Source material: PBMCs. Receptors originate from a man aged 25-45 years in good health and CMV-seronegative. Both conserved end residues are part of each CDR3. A D gene is named only where the DNA matches it firmly. Size tells how often a clone was seen (once, few, many) or the class of an expanded clone, and some rows leave it out.

TRBV7-7	few	NA	TRBJ2-5	TGTGCTAGCAGCTTAGGGCCGGGGCAAGAGACCCAGTACTTC	CASSLGPGQETQYF
TRBV4-1	few	TRBD1	TRBJ1-1	TGCGCCAGCAGCCAACTACAGGGGGACACTGAAGCTTTCTTT	CASSQLQGDTEAFF
TRBV4-3	NA	NA	TRBJ1-1	TGCGCCAGCAGCCAGGGCCAGACAGTGAACACTGAAGCTTTCTTT	CASSQGQTVNTEAFF
TRBV29-1	NA	TRBD2	TRBJ2-1	TGCAGCGTTGAAGACCCCGAGACCGATTCGACGGGGGGCTCCTACAATGAGCAGTTCTTC	CSVEDPETDSTGGSYNEQFF
TRBV18	few	TRBD1	TRBJ1-4	TGTGCCAGCTCACTTAGACCGGGACAGAGTGATAATGAAAAACTGTTTTTT	CASSLRPGQSDNEKLFF
TRBV29-1	few	NA	TRBJ1-1	TGCAGCGCCCGCAGGGAATTGAACACTGAAGCTTTCTTT	CSARRELNTEAFF
TRBV11-2	NA	TRBD2	TRBJ2-1	TGTGCCAGCTGCTCAGGGACTATCACCGATGAGCAGTTCTTC	CASCSGTITDEQFF
TRBV27	few	TRBD2	TRBJ2-7	TGTGCCAGCAGTTTATATAGCGGGGAGGTCGAGCAGTACTTC	CASSLYSGEVEQYF
TRBV6-1	NA	NA	TRBJ1-5	TGTGCCAGCATCCTGAGGGAGGCCTGGCCCCAGCATTTT	CASILREAWPQHF
TRBV6-1	NA	TRBD1	TRBJ1-1	TGTGCCAGCAAACAGGGGTTCACTGAAGCTTTCTTT	CASKQGFTEAFF
TRBV5-1	few	NA	TRBJ1-1	TGCGCCAGCAGCTTACTTGACAAGAACACTGAAGCTTTCTTT	CASSLLDKNTEAFF
TRBV27	few	TRBD2	TRBJ2-5	TGTGCCAGCAGTTCGGGGGGGAGAGGAGAGACCCAGTACTTC	CASSSGGRGETQYF
TRBV9	NA	TRBD2	TRBJ2-2	TGTGCCAGCAGCGTAGGACTAGCGGAGTTAAACACCGGGGAGCTGTTTTTT	CASSVGLAELNTGELFF